The clone carrying this T cell receptor (beta chain) was seen more than once but under ten times. No antigen is known for it. It was uncontrolled infection, other autoimmune disease, pregnancy or lactation that excluded patients. Thyroid ultrasound, orbital computed tomography, clinical symptoms, and serum thyroxine and TRAb underpinned diagnoses. V lost 1 base to trimming and J lost 5 bases, with 9 bases between them. Germline V gives CDR1 SQVTM, CDR2 ANQGSEA. This CDR3 is built from 12 residues. The sample belongs to a study of T cells in Graves' hyperthyroidism and ophthalmopathy. General study points: Appearing also in blood were most of the thyroid clonotypes expanded above 0.001. Stable hyperthyroidism was told apart from ophthalmopathy by a model built on 13 V-J features.

RNA transcripts yielded amplified TCR beta CDR3 regions. Researchers ran a first-round RT-PCR on the TCR CDR3 using the HTBI primer set. TCRdb re-derived calls from the multiplex PCR reads in MiXCR, one entry per CDR3 protein. The sample has hundreds of thousands of distinct CDR3 sequences, about 20% seen once. The genes are TRBV29-1 and TRBJ2-7; D ambiguous. Sequenced input: blood. This sequence was found in a man aged 25-45 years with Graves' ophthalmopathy. The CDR3 spells CSVEGGLDEQYF. The DNA for the CDR3 is TGCAGCGTTGAAGGGGGATTGGACGAGCAGTACTTC.